Reported below is one T cell receptor beta chain. What it binds is unknown. CDR3 size: 16 residues. V lost 1 base to trimming and J lost 4 bases; unmatched junction nucleotides: 6. Germline values: CDR1 SGHTA, CDR2 FQGNSA. These donors counted as nominally healthy when sampled, but unrecorded immune exposures were likely. 60 Vbeta and 13 Jbeta primers were used in PCR. TCRdb's table, derived via immunoSEQ multiplex PCR, lists solely in-frame clones and lacks some. The specimen's table records roughly 75,000 clones. The data derive from a study of cytomegalovirus exposure and HLA in healthy donors. Overall study findings and caveats: About 87% or about 30% of the time was how often most TCR beta V segments were productive, according to an earlier analysis.

V is TRBV7-2 and J is TRBJ2-2; 7 bases agree with TRBD2. The sequence came from a man aged 35-49 years in good health and CMV-seronegative. Sequenced input: PBMCs. In DNA form, the CDR3 reads TGTGCCAGCAGCTTAGGTCGGCTAGCGGTCACCGGGGAGCTGTTTTTT. Translation: CASSLGRLAVTGELFF.